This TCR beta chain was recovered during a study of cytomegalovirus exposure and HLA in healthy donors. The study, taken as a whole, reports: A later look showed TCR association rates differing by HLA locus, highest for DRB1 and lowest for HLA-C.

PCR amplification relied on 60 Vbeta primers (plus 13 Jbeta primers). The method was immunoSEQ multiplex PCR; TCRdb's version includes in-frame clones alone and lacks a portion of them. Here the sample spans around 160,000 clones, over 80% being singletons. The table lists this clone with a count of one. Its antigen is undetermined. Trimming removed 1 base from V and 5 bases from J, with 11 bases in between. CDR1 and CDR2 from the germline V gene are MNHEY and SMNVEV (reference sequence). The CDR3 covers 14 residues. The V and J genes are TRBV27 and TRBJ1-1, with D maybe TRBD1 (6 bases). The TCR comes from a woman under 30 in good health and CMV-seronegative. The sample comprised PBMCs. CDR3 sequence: CASSLLGAKTEAFF. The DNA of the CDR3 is TGTGCCAGCAGTTTATTGGGGGCGAAAACTGAAGCTTTCTTT.